Below are 21 T cell receptor beta chains sequenced from a single sample in a study of T-cell reconstitution after alpha-beta-depleted transplantation in children. Preparation of the TCRbeta library was carried out with unique molecular identifiers. TCRdb processed the PCR reads anew with MiXCR; each CDR3 protein has one entry. The table lists about 470,000 distinct CDR3 sequences, roughly 44% of them singletons. Sequenced here: PBMCs, sampled before TCRalphabeta/CD19-depleted stem cell transplant. These TCRs come from a girl aged 2 to 10 with aplastic anemia, due to receive a stem cell transplant.

V usage is TRBV20-1 and J usage is TRBJ2-3, with 9 bases lining up with TRBD2. The trim removed 3 bases at V and 3 bases at J, leaving 4 bases unmatched. The CDR3 is 14 residues long. Germline V CDR1 and CDR2: DFQATT, SNEGSKA (reference sequence). In nucleotides, the CDR3 is TGCAGTGCTAGTCTGCGGGAGGGTACAGATACGCAGTATTTT. Its protein is CSASLREGTDTQYF.

The chain uses TRBV20-1 and TRBJ2-7; the match to TRBD1 covers 10 bases. This CDR3 is built from 14 residues. Germline V gives CDR1 DFQATT, CDR2 SNEGSKA (reference sequence). J gave up 3 bases and V 5 bases, and 7 bases lay outside the gene matches. CDR3 region: CSASHRDRGYEQYF. CDR3 coding DNA: TGCAGTGCTTCGCACCGGGACAGGGGCTACGAGCAGTACTTC.

This clonotype came up once. The CDR3 DNA reads as TGTGCCAGCAGTGCCGCAGGGGGCGGCTACGAGCAGTACTTC. Its translation is CASSAAGGGYEQYF. The rearrangement joins TRBV12-3 or TRBV12-4 to TRBJ2-7; the match to TRBD1 covers 8 bases. The CDR3 runs to 14 residues. J gave up 3 bases and V 5 bases, and 6 bases lay outside the gene matches.

The J gene is TRBJ2-7, the V gene TRBV20-1; 7 positions match TRBD2. V gave up 0 bases and J gave up 7 bases; unmatched junction bases: 12. CDR1 DFQATT and CDR2 SNEGSKA come from the germline V gene (reference sequence). This CDR3 contains 15 residues. The CDR3 is CSARDGGSGVEEQYF. CDR3 DNA: TGCAGTGCTAGAGATGGCGGGAGCGGTGTCGAGGAGCAGTACTTC.

The V call is TRBV6-8, the J call TRBJ1-1; D not certain. Germline V lookup: CDR1 MNHGY, CDR2 SAAAGT. V was trimmed by 4 bases and J by 0 bases, leaving 6 bases between them. CDR3 length: 13 amino acids. The DNA for the CDR3 is TGTGCCAGCAGTTCGGAGATGAACACTGAAGCTTTCTTT. As protein: CASSSEMNTEAFF.

This clonotype has more than one count but fewer than ten. The chain recombines TRBV11-2 with TRBJ2-3, with no clear D. This CDR3 has 14 amino acids. V gave up 2 bases and J gave up 0 bases, with 6 bases separating them. Germline V gene sequence: CDR1 SGHAT, CDR2 FQNNGV. The CDR3 region has the DNA TGTGCCAGCAGCTTAATGCTGAGCACAGATACGCAGTATTTT. This sequence encodes CASSLMLSTDTQYF.

A few counts support this clonotype. The chain carries TRBV3-1 and TRBJ2-2, with 11 bases aligning to TRBD1. CDR3 length equals 15 residues. The germline gives CDR1 LGHDT, CDR2 YNNKEL (reference sequence). Unmatched junction bases numbered 4, after V lost 5 bases and J lost 5 bases. The CDR3 DNA is TGTGCCAGCAGCGGGACAGGGGGGACTACCGGGGAGCTGTTTTTT. Translating gives CASSGTGGTTGELFF.

The rearrangement links TRBV7-9 to TRBJ2-5, with 11 nucleotides matching TRBD2. Per germline, CDR1 SEHNR and CDR2 FQNEAQ (reference sequence). This CDR3 comprises 16 residues. V trimming: 4 bases; J trimming: 3 bases; junction bases outside the gene matches: 7. Here the CDR3 DNA reads TGTGCCAGCAGCTGGCCGACGACTAGCGGGAAAGAGACCCAGTACTTC. Translating it yields CASSWPTTSGKETQYF.

The genes are TRBV5-6 and TRBJ2-1; maybe TRBD2 (6 bases). V was trimmed by 1 base and J by 5 bases, leaving 13 bases between them. Germline V lookup: CDR1 SGHDT, CDR2 YYEEEE. This CDR3 comprises 15 residues. This CDR3 is CASSLTGSRNNEQFF. The CDR3 DNA reads TGTGCCAGCAGCTTGACCGGGAGCAGAAACAATGAGCAGTTCTTC.

This clonotype was counted ten times or more. The V and J genes are TRBV5-6 and TRBJ2-2; D is undetermined. This CDR3 has 13 residues. Trimming shortened V by 0 bases and J by 4 bases, and 4 bases separated the two germline ends. Germline assignment: CDR1 SGHDT and CDR2 YYEEEE. The chain's CDR3 is CASSLGFTGELFF. The DNA of the CDR3 is TGTGCCAGCAGCTTGGGGTTCACCGGGGAGCTGTTTTTT. The whole variable domain, filled in from reference TRBV5-6 and TRBJ2-2, reads DAGVTQSPTHLIKTRGQQVTLRCSPKSGHDTVSWYQQALGQGPQFIFQYYEEEERQRGNFPDRFSGHQFPNYSSELNVNALLLGDSALYLCASSLGFTGELFFGEGSRLTVL.

The gene calls are TRBV20-1 and TRBJ2-1, with 10 nucleotides matching TRBD1. The CDR3 is 14 amino acids. Germline CDR1 DFQATT, CDR2 SNEGSKA (reference sequence). The junction had 9 bases not matched to a gene; V was cut back by 3 bases and J by 10 bases. The CDR3 sequence is CSASKGQGVLEQFF. CDR3 DNA sequence: TGCAGTGCTAGCAAAGGACAGGGGGTATTGGAGCAGTTCTTC.

This clonotype was seen ten or more times. The chain joins TRBV7-9 to TRBJ1-3; D is unclear. V was cut by 1 base and J by 5 bases, with 9 bases left in between. This CDR3 contains 14 residues. Germline V lookup: CDR1 SEHNR, CDR2 FQNEAQ (reference sequence). The DNA of the CDR3 is TGTGCCAGCAGCTTAGAAGGCAGGCGAAACACCATATATTTT. This gives the protein CASSLEGRRNTIYF.

This clonotype has only a few counts. One base away lies a much larger clone, so this may be a sequencing read error. This chain uses TRBV7-2 with TRBJ1-1; D is unresolved. V shed 2 bases and J shed 3 bases, with 7 bases lying between them. Germline CDR1 is SGHTA and CDR2 is FQGNSA. There are 13 residues in the CDR3. The CDR3 is CASSLFGDTEAFF. CDR3 in DNA: TGTGCCAGCAGCTTATTCGGGGACACTGAAGCTTTCTTT.

The rearrangement links TRBV3-1 to TRBJ2-3, with 14 bases lining up with TRBD2. Germline lookup yields CDR1 LGHDT and CDR2 YNNKEL (reference sequence). The CDR3 contains 17 residues. V was clipped by 3 bases and J by 6 bases; unmatched bases: 8. This CDR3 is CASSHSPGLAGADTQYF. The CDR3 DNA sequence: TGTGCCAGCAGCCATAGCCCGGGACTAGCGGGAGCCGATACGCAGTATTTT.

The V and J genes are TRBV5-1 and TRBJ2-5; 7 bases agree with TRBD2. From germline, CDR1 is SGHRS and CDR2 YFSETQ. Trimming took 4 bases from V and 9 from J; bases not matched to a gene: 15. CDR3 length equals 15 residues. CDR3 amino acids: CASSQPTSVVGAQYF. The CDR3 DNA is TGCGCCAGCAGCCAGCCTACTAGCGTGGTAGGGGCCCAGTACTTC.

V gene TRBV20-1 combines with J gene TRBJ2-3; 7 bases map to TRBD2. Trimming at V came to 8 bases and at J to 0 bases, leaving 14 bases not matched to a gene. This CDR3 is built from 16 residues. Germline V lookup: CDR1 DFQATT, CDR2 SNEGSKA (reference sequence). The CDR3 DNA reads TGCAGTCGAGCGGGGAGGAAGGGGTCTAGCACAGATACGCAGTATTTT. Its translation is CSRAGRKGSSTDTQYF.

The rearrangement joins TRBV20-1 to TRBJ2-3; possible D gene TRBD2, 5 bases. In germline, CDR1 is DFQATT, CDR2 SNEGSKA (reference sequence). Trimming left V 3 bases short and J 1 base short, with 8 bases between. The CDR3 runs to 13 residues. This CDR3 is CSARLGGTDTQYF. The CDR3 DNA is TGCAGTGCTAGGCTCGGGGGCACAGATACGCAGTATTTT.

With regard to this clonotype: Sequence at one end of the junction differs from germline and may be a read error. The chain is built from TRBV20-1 and TRBJ2-2, with TRBD2 identical over 11 bases. This CDR3 has 17 residues. CDR1 is DFQATT, CDR2 SNEGSKA, per germline (reference sequence). CDR3 nucleotides: TGCTGTGCCCGCCCGGCCACTAGCGGGAGTTTCACCGGGGAGCTGTTTTTT. Amino acid sequence: CCARPATSGSFTGELFF.

The gene calls are TRBV10-1 and TRBJ2-7; 10 positions match TRBD2. The ends lost 4 bases at V and 4 bases at J; junction bases unmatched: 7. The germline CDR1 and CDR2 sequences are WNHNN and SYGVQD (reference sequence). This CDR3 spans 15 amino acids. CDR3 in amino acids: CASSAPSGRGYEQYF. In nucleotides, the CDR3 is TGCGCCAGCAGTGCACCTAGCGGGAGAGGGTACGAGCAGTACTTC.

This chain joins TRBV20-1 and TRBJ2-7, with TRBD2 as a possible D gene (7 bases). Germline values: CDR1 DFQATT, CDR2 SNEGSKA (reference sequence). The CDR3 sequence is 14 residues long. V lost 3 bases to trimming and J lost 2 bases, with 14 bases between them. This chain's CDR3 is CSASPTGRAYEQYF. CDR3 bases: TGCAGTGCTAGCCCCACAGGGAGGGCCTACGAGCAGTACTTC.

V and J are TRBV7-6 and TRBJ2-3, with D possibly being TRBD1 or TRBD2 (5 bases each). V was shortened by 1 base and J by 7 bases, with 21 bases between the two germline ends. Germline lookup yields CDR1 SGHVS and CDR2 FNYEAQ. The CDR3 consists of 17 residues. This chain's CDR3 is CASSLDHSPGRLNTQYF. The DNA for the CDR3 is TGTGCCAGCAGCTTAGACCACTCTCCGGGACGACTCAATACGCAGTATTTT. The full variable domain, rest sourced from reference TRBV7-6 and TRBJ2-3, is GAGVSQSPRYKVTKRGQDVALRCDPISGHVSLYWYRQALGQGPEFLTYFNYEAQQDKSGLPNDRFSAERPEGSISTLTIQRTEQRDSAMYRCASSLDHSPGRLNTQYFGPGTRLTVL.